These T cell receptor beta chains were read from a single sample in a study of identical twins. MiXCR was run by TCRdb on the 5' RACE reads, yielding one entry per CDR3 protein. The sample shows 400,000 to 500,000 distinct CDR3 sequences, about 18% of them seen only once. Sequenced: naive T cells sorted from blood. Every receptor here comes from a man in his fifties or sixties in good health. Each CDR3 is given without its conserved first and last residue. Fields, in order: V gene, J gene, D gene, clone size, CDR3 protein. A D gene is named only where the DNA matches it firmly. Rows may omit the clone size; those that give it use once, few, many or a size class.

TRBV20-1	TRBJ2-3	-	-	SAVRHLTDTQY
TRBV30	TRBJ2-3	-	many	ACSHGTRLPTQY
TRBV20-1	TRBJ1-2	TRBD1	once	SATNWTGGGYT
TRBV12-3/TRBV12-4	TRBJ1-1	-	-	ASSLAHKGNTEAF
TRBV6-6	TRBJ2-5	-	many	ASTRDLGETQY
TRBV11-2	TRBJ2-2	TRBD2	-	ASSPGLGGGELF
TRBV10-3	TRBJ1-3	TRBD1	few	AIARDSRNTIY
TRBV12-3/TRBV12-4	TRBJ1-2	-	many	ASSPSTRVGYGYT
TRBV7-2	TRBJ2-1	TRBD1	-	ASSLTGTAYNEQF
TRBV6-1	TRBJ2-3	-	-	ASRDKSFTDTQY
TRBV20-1	TRBJ1-1	-	many	SAKTYRSMNTEAF
TRBV20-1	TRBJ2-2	TRBD2	few	SARDPGLAQNTGELF
TRBV20-1	TRBJ2-3	TRBD2	-	SAQTSGRRTDTQY
TRBV29-1	TRBJ1-1	TRBD1	many	SVGWTGETEAF
TRBV7-2	TRBJ2-4	-	many	ASSSDMVQY
TRBV6-4	TRBJ1-1	-	-	ASSEQENTEAF
TRBV7-9	TRBJ2-2	-	many	ASSLILGNTGELF
TRBV4-2	TRBJ1-5	-	many	ASSQWLEGNQPQH
TRBV5-1	TRBJ2-2	-	few	ASRPPRTNTGELF
TRBV2	TRBJ2-5	TRBD1	-	ASSGDRYQETQY
TRBV12-3/TRBV12-4	TRBJ2-1	TRBD2	few	ASSARLAGGLNEQF
TRBV27	TRBJ1-5	TRBD1	many	ASRPSSGTGEH